A selection of T cell receptor beta chains follows, all from one sample in a study of blood T cell repertoires in COVID-19. Produced via immunoSEQ multiplex PCR; TCRdb's table is partial and in-frame only. The sample lists approximately 98,000 clones, roughly four fifths occurring once. Sequencing input: peripheral blood. The receptor set was obtained from a woman between 70 and 85 years old with acute or convalescent COVID-19. Both conserved end residues are part of each CDR3. D genes are given only for firm matches. Clone size is given for some rows only: seen once, a few or many times, or a class if the clone is expanded.

D gene: .; V gene: TRBV29-1; clone size: .; J gene: TRBJ1-2; CDR3 DNA: TGCAGCGCCAGTACTAACTATGGCTACACCTTC; CDR3 protein: CSASTNYGYTF
D gene: TRBD1; V gene: TRBV6-6; clone size: .; J gene: TRBJ1-5; CDR3 DNA: TGTGCCAGCAGTTACGAACAGGGGGTTCAGCCCCAGCATTTT; CDR3 protein: CASSYEQGVQPQHF
D gene: TRBD1; V gene: TRBV28; clone size: .; J gene: TRBJ1-2; CDR3 DNA: TGTGCCAGCAGTTTAGAGGGGGCGCGCTATGGCTACACCTTC; CDR3 protein: CASSLEGARYGYTF
D gene: .; V gene: TRBV7-9; clone size: few; J gene: TRBJ1-4; CDR3 DNA: TGTGCCAGCAGCCCAGGAGGCGAAAAACTGTTTTTT; CDR3 protein: CASSPGGEKLFF
D gene: .; V gene: TRBV6-5; clone size: .; J gene: TRBJ1-2; CDR3 DNA: TGTGCCAGCAGCCTAGACAGAGCCCATGGCTACACCTTC; CDR3 protein: CASSLDRAHGYTF
D gene: TRBD2; V gene: TRBV6-5; clone size: .; J gene: TRBJ2-1; CDR3 DNA: TGTGCCAGCAGGCCCGGGACTAGCGTAAGCAATGAGCAGTTCTTC; CDR3 protein: CASRPGTSVSNEQFF
D gene: .; V gene: TRBV20-1; clone size: .; J gene: TRBJ2-1; CDR3 DNA: TGCAGTGCTAGTCTGGGGCTGTACAATGAGCAGTTCTTC; CDR3 protein: CSASLGLYNEQFF
D gene: TRBD2; V gene: TRBV18; clone size: .; J gene: TRBJ2-3; CDR3 DNA: TGTGCCAGCTCACCCACCCCTCTGCGTCCTAGCGGGGGCACAGATACGCAGTATTTT; CDR3 protein: CASSPTPLRPSGGTDTQYF
D gene: TRBD2; V gene: TRBV7-2; clone size: .; J gene: TRBJ2-1; CDR3 DNA: TGTGCCAGCAGCTTGACTAGCGGGGGGGGCTCCTACAATGAGCAGTTCTTC; CDR3 protein: CASSLTSGGGSYNEQFF
D gene: TRBD2; V gene: TRBV6-5; clone size: .; J gene: TRBJ2-7; CDR3 DNA: TGTGCCAGCAGAGCAGCGGGGAGCTCCTACGAGCAGTACTTC; CDR3 protein: CASRAAGSSYEQYF
D gene: .; V gene: TRBV10-1; clone size: .; J gene: TRBJ2-5; CDR3 DNA: TGCGCCAGCAGTGCCGGCATAGGGGTAGCCCAGTACTTC; CDR3 protein: CASSAGIGVAQYF
D gene: .; V gene: TRBV5-3; clone size: .; J gene: TRBJ2-5; CDR3 DNA: TGTGCCAGAAGCTTAAGTCGGGGTGAAGAGACCCAGTACTTC; CDR3 protein: CARSLSRGEETQYF
D gene: .; V gene: TRBV6-5; clone size: .; J gene: TRBJ1-6; CDR3 DNA: TGTGCCAGCAGACAAACAGGGAGCGATAATTCACCCCTCCACTTT; CDR3 protein: CASRQTGSDNSPLHF
D gene: TRBD1; V gene: TRBV6-5; clone size: once; J gene: TRBJ2-7; CDR3 DNA: TGTGCCAGCGGGACAGGGACACGCCAGCAGTACTTC; CDR3 protein: CASGTGTRQQYF
D gene: .; V gene: TRBV12-5; clone size: .; J gene: TRBJ2-1; CDR3 DNA: TGTGCTAGTGGTTTGACTTATCCCGGGATGTACAATGAGCAGTTCTTC; CDR3 protein: CASGLTYPGMYNEQFF
D gene: TRBD2; V gene: TRBV5-1; clone size: .; J gene: TRBJ2-1; CDR3 DNA: TGCGCCAGCAGCCCACTGACTAGCGGGGGAGCCAATGAGCAGTTCTTC; CDR3 protein: CASSPLTSGGANEQFF
D gene: TRBD1; V gene: TRBV28; clone size: .; J gene: TRBJ1-4; CDR3 DNA: TGTGCCAGCAGCAGACAGGGTGCTACTAATGAAAAACTGTTTTTT; CDR3 protein: CASSRQGATNEKLFF
D gene: .; V gene: TRBV6-6; clone size: .; J gene: TRBJ1-6; CDR3 DNA: TGTGCCAGCAGTACCTCTCACAGGGACTATAATTCACCCCTCCACTTT; CDR3 protein: CASSTSHRDYNSPLHF
D gene: .; V gene: TRBV4-1; clone size: .; J gene: TRBJ1-4; CDR3 DNA: TGCGCCAGCAGCCAAGGACAGAGAAATGGAAAACTGTTTTTT; CDR3 protein: CASSQGQRNGKLFF
D gene: TRBD2; V gene: TRBV5-1; clone size: .; J gene: TRBJ2-1; CDR3 DNA: TGCGCCAGCAGCTTGGAGGTGGGACTAGCCTACGGGAACAATGAGCAGTTCTTC; CDR3 protein: CASSLEVGLAYGNNEQFF
D gene: TRBD1; V gene: TRBV24-1; clone size: .; J gene: TRBJ2-7; CDR3 DNA: TGTGCCACCAGTATGGGACAGGGGAACCACGAGCAGTACTTC; CDR3 protein: CATSMGQGNHEQYF
D gene: .; V gene: TRBV7-9; clone size: .; J gene: TRBJ2-2; CDR3 DNA: TGTGCCAGCAGCGGAGGGACGTCCGCGAACACCGGGGAGCTGTTTTTT; CDR3 protein: CASSGGTSANTGELFF
D gene: TRBD1; V gene: TRBV29-1; clone size: .; J gene: TRBJ1-1; CDR3 DNA: TGCAGCGTGGGGACAGGGGGGAACACTGAAGCTTTCTTT; CDR3 protein: CSVGTGGNTEAFF
D gene: TRBD2; V gene: TRBV7-9; clone size: few; J gene: TRBJ2-7; CDR3 DNA: TGTGCCAGCAGCTCCCTAGCGGGAGGGCCGGGCGAGCAGTACTTC; CDR3 protein: CASSSLAGGPGEQYF